The T cell receptor (beta chain) described here comes from a study of T cells in Graves' hyperthyroidism and ophthalmopathy. Findings of the study overall: Separation of ophthalmopathy from stable hyperthyroidism was achieved by a 13 V-J model.

This CDR3 spans 13 amino acids. Trimming shortened V by 9 bases and J by 4 bases, and 15 bases separated the two germline ends. Germline-derived CDR1 and CDR2 are LNHDA and SQIVND (reference sequence). This clonotype was found many times. No antigen is known for it. Patients showing uncontrolled infection, other autoimmune disease, pregnancy or lactation were ineligible. Thyroid ultrasound and orbital computed tomography, with clinical symptoms and serum thyroxine and TRAb, informed diagnoses. The CDR3 regions of TCR beta were amplified from RNA transcripts. The TCR CDR3 first-round RT-PCR relied on the HTBI primer set. MiXCR, run by TCRdb on the multiplex PCR reads, gives a single entry per CDR3 protein. Of fewer than 600,000 distinct CDR3 sequences listed, 14% are singletons.

The chain joins TRBV19 to TRBJ1-1; D is unresolved. The specimen sequenced was blood. The TCR sequence derives from a woman aged 18-30 years with Graves' hyperthyroidism. CDR3 nucleotide sequence: TGTGCCAGCGAGACATACCTAGGCACTGAAGCTTTCTTT. Protein: CASETYLGTEAFF.